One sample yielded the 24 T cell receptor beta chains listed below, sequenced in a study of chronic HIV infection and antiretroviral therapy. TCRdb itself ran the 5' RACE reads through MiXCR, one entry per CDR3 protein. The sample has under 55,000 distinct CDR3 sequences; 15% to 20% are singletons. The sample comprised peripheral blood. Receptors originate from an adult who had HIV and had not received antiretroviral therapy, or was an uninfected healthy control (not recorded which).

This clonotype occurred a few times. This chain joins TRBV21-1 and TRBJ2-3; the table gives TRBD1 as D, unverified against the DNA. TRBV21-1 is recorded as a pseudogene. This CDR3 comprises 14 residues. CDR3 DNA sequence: TGTGCCAGCAGCAAAGGGGGCCGCACAGATACGCAGTATTTT. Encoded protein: CASSKGGRTDTQYF.

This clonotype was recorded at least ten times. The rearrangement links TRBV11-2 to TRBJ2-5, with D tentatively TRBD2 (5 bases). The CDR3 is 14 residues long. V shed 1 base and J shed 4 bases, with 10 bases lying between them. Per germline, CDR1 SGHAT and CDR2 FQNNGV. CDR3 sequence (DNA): TGTGCCAGCAGCTTAGTCGCAGGAGGAGAGACCCAGTACTTC. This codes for CASSLVAGGETQYF.

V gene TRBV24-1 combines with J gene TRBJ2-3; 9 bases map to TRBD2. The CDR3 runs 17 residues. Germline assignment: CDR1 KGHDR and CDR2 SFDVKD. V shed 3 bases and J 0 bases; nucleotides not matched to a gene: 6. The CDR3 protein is CATSDKGLARSTDTQYF. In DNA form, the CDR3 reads TGTGCCACCAGTGATAAGGGACTAGCCAGAAGCACAGATACGCAGTATTTT.

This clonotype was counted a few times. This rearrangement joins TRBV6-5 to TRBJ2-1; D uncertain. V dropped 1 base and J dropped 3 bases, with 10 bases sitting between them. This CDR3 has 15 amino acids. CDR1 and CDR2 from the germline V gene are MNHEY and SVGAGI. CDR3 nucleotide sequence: TGTGCCAGCAGTTACTTAACAGACCTCTACAATGAGCAGTTCTTC. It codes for CASSYLTDLYNEQFF.

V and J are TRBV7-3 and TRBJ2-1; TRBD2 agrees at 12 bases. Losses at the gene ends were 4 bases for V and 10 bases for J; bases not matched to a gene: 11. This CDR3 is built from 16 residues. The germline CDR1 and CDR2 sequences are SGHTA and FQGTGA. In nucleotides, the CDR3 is TGTGCCAGCAGCTCAGACCCCGGACTAGCGGGAAGCGAGCAGTTCTTC. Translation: CASSSDPGLAGSEQFF.

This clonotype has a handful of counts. The DNA of the CDR3 is TGTGCCAGCAGCTTAGCGGGGGCTCGGATCACTGAAGCTTTCTTT. Amino acid sequence: CASSLAGARITEAFF. V and J are TRBV11-1 and TRBJ1-1, with D tentatively TRBD1 (6 bases). This CDR3 contains 15 residues. The ends were cut back, 0 bases at V and 4 bases at J, with 12 bases in the middle. Germline V lookup: CDR1 SGHAT, CDR2 FQDESV (reference sequence).

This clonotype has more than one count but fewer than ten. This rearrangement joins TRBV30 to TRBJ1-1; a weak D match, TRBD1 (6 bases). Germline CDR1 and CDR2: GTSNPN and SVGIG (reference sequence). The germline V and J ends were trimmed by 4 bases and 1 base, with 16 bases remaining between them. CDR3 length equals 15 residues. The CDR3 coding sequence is TGTGCCTGGAACGAGTACGGGGGCGGGAACACTGAAGCTTTCTTT. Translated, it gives CAWNEYGGGNTEAFF.

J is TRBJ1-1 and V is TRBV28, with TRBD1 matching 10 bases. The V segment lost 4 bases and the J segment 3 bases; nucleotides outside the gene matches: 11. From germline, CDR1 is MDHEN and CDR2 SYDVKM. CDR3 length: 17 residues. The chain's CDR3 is CASSCRDRGRCHTEAFF. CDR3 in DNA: TGTGCCAGCAGTTGTAGGGACAGGGGTCGATGCCACACTGAAGCTTTCTTT.

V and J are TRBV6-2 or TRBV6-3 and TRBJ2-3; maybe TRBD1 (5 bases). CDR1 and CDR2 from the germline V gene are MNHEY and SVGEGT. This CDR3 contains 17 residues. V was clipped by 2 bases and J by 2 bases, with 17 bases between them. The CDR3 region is CASSYEQGLGNTDTQYF. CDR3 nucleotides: TGTGCCAGCAGTTACGAGCAGGGTTTGGGTAACACAGATACGCAGTATTTT.

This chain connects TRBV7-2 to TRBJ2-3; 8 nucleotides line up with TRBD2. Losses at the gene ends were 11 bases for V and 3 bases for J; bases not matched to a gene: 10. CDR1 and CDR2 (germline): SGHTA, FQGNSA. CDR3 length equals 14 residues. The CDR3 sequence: CACRGGLGTDTQYF. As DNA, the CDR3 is TGTGCCTGCCGGGGGGGTTTAGGAACAGATACGCAGTATTTT.

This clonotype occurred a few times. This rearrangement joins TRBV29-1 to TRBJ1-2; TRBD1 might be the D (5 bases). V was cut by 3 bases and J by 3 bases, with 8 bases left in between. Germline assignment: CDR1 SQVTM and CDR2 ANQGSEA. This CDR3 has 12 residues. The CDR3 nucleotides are TGCAGCGTTGATTGGGGGGACTATGGCTACACCTTC. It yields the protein CSVDWGDYGYTF.

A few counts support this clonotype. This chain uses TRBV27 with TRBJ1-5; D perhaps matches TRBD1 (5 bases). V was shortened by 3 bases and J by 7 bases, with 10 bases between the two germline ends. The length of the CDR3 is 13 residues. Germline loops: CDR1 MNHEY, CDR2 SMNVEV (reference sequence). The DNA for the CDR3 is TGTGCCAGCAGTTTGGGACTTAGCCAGCCCCAGCATTTT. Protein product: CASSLGLSQPQHF.

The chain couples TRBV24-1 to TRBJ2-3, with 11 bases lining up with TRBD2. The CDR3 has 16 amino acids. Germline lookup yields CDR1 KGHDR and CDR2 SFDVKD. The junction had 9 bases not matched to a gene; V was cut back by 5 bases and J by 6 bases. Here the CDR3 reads CATSALTSGSGDTQYF. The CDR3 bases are TGTGCCACCAGTGCCCTCACTAGCGGGAGTGGGGATACGCAGTATTTT.

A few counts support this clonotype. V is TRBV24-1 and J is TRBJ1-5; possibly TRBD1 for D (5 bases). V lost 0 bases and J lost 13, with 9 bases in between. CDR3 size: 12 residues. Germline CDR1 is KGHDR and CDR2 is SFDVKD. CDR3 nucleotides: TGTGCCACCAGTGATTTGGGGGCACAACAGCATTTT. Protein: CATSDLGAQQHF.

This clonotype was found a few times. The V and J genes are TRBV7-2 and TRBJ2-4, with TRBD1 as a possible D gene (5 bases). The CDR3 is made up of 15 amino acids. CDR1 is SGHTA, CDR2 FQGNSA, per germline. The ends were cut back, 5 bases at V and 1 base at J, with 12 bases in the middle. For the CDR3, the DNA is TGTGCCAGCAGCATAACCCACAGGGCCAAAAACATTCAGTACTTC. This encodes CASSITHRAKNIQYF. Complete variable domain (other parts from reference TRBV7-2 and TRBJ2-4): GAGVSQSPSNKVTEKGKDVELRCDPISGHTALYWYRQSLGQGLEFLIYFQGNSAPDKSGLPSDRFSAERTGGSVSTLTIQRTQQEDSAVYLCASSITHRAKNIQYFGAGTRLSVL.

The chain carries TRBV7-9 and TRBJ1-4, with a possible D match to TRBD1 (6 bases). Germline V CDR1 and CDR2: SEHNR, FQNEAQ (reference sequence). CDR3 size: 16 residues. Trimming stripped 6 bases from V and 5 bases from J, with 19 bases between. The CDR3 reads CASRSPKQGGNEKLFF. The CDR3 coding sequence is TGTGCCAGCAGGTCACCGAAACAGGGAGGAAATGAAAAACTGTTTTTT.

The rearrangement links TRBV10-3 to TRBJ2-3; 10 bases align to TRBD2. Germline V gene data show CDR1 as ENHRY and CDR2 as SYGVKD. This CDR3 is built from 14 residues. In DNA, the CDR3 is TGTACCACGCGGACTAGCGGTAGCACAGATACGCAGTATTTT. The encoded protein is CTTRTSGSTDTQYF.

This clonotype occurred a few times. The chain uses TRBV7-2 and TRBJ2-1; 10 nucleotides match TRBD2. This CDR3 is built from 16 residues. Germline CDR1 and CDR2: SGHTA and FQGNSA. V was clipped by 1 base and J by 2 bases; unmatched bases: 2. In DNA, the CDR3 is TGTGCCAGCAGCTTAGTTGGGACTAGCGCCTACAATGAGCAGTTCTTC. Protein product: CASSLVGTSAYNEQFF.

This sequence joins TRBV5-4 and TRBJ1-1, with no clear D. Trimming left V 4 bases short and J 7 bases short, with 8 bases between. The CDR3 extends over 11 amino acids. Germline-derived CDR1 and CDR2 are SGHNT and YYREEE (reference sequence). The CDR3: CASSQDGEAFF. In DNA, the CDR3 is TGTGCCAGCAGCCAGGACGGTGAAGCTTTCTTT.

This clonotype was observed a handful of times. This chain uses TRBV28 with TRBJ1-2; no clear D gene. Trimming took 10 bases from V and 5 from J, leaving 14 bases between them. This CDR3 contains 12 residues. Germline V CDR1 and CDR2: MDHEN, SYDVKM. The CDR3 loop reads CATLLHRYGYTF. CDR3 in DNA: TGTGCCACCTTATTACATCGGTATGGCTACACCTTC.

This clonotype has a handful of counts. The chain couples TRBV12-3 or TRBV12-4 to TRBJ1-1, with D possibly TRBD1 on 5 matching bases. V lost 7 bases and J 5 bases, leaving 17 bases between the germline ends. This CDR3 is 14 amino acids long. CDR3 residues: CASTPGPPNTEAFF. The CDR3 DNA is TGTGCCAGCACCCCGGGACCGCCAAATACTGAAGCTTTCTTT.

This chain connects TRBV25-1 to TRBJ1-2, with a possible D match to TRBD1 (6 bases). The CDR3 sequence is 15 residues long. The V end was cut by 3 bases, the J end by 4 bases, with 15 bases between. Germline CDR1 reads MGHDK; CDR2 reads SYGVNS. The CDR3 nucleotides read TGTGCCAGCAGTGATATAAGTAGGGGGGCCTATGGCTACACCTTC. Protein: CASSDISRGAYGYTF.

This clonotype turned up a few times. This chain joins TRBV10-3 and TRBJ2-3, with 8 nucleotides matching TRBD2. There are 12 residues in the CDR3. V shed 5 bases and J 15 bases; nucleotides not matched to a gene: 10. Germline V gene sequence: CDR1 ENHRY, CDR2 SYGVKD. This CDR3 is CAISRGGTRAYF. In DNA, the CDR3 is TGTGCCATCAGTCGGGGGGGGACTAGGGCTTATTTT.

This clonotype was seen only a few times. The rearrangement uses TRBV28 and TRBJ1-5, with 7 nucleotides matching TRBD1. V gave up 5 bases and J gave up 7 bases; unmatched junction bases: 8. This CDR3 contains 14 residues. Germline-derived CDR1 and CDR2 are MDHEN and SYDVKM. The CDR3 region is CASSRDSLLQPQHF. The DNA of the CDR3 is TGTGCCAGCAGTAGGGACAGCCTCCTGCAGCCCCAGCATTTT.